This TCR beta chain originates from a study of beta chain features in type 1 diabetes. Based on CD45RO/CCR7/CD25/CD127/CD95/CD27, CD4+ regulatory, stem cell-like memory, naive and central memory cells were sorted. Germline V gene data show CDR1 as MNHEY and CDR2 as SMNVEV (reference sequence). CDR3 length equals 15 residues. V shed 5 bases and J 6 bases; nucleotides not matched to a gene: 6. Reverse transcription of all isolated RNA meant that expressed TCRB transcripts were sequenced. Clones were sequenced by immunoSEQ multiplex PCR, and TCRdb holds only the in-frame ones, with some missing. The repertoire holds some 330,000 clones, with about 11% as singletons.

This clonotype was sampled from a woman aged 25 to 39 in good health. Material: naive CD4+ T cells from blood. The chain joins TRBV27 to TRBJ1-5, with 11 bases matching TRBD1. As DNA, the CDR3 is TGTGCCAGCAGTATCGGGACAGGGGGTCGTCAGCCCCAGCATTTT. It codes for CASSIGTGGRQPQHF.